Listed here is a single TCR beta chain. Its specificity is unknown. Germline V gene sequence: CDR1 SGHRS, CDR2 YFSETQ. V shed 4 bases and J shed 4 bases, with 17 bases lying between them. The CDR3 loop spans 16 amino acids. The data are from a study of T cell repertoires in ileal Crohn's disease. General observations from the study: Sorted CD8 T cells held more high-frequency clones than CD4.

TCRB immunosequencing input was about 0.55 micrograms of biopsy DNA per sample. The table came from immunoSEQ multiplex PCR; TCRdb's copy has only in-frame clones and leaves some out. The data show some 12,000 clones, with roughly four fifths seen just once and under 5% held by the top ten. Eligibility required adulthood, ileal or ileocolonic Crohn's disease and indicated ileocolonic resection. V is TRBV5-1 and J is TRBJ2-2; D unclear. This TCR came from an adult with Crohn's disease. Sequencing used ileal tissue. CDR3 DNA: TGCGCCAGCAGCGTGGTTTCCGCGGTCCTCACCGGGGAGCTGTTTTTT. Protein: CASSVVSAVLTGELFF.